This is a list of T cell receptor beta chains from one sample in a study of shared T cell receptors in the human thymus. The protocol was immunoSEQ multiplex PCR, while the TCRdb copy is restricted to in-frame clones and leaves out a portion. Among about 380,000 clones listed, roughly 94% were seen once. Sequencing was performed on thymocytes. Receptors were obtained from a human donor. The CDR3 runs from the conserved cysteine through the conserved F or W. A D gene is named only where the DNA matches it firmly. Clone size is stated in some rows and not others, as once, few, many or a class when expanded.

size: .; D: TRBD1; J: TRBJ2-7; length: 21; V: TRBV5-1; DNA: TGCGCCAGCAGCTTACGGGACAGGGTGAACAAGACTAGGACTATTCCCTACGAGCAGTACTTC; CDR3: CASSLRDRVNKTRTIPYEQYF
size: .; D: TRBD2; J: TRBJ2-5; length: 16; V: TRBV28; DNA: TGTGCCAGCAGTGTACCGGGACTAGCGGGAGTGGAGACCCAGTACTTC; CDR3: CASSVPGLAGVETQYF
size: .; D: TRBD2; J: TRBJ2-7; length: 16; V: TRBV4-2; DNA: TGTGCCAGCAGCCAGGGAGGACTAGAGGTCACGTGCGAGCAGTACTTC; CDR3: CASSQGGLEVTCEQYF
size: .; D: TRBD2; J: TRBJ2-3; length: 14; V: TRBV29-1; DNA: TGCAGCCAGACGACTAGCGGGAGTCCAGATACGCAGTATTTT; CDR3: CSQTTSGSPDTQYF
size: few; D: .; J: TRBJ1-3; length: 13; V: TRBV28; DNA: TGTGCCAGCAGTTTGGGCAGGGAGAACACCATATATTTT; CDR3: CASSLGRENTIYF
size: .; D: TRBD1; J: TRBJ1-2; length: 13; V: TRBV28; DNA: TGTGCCAGCAGCCTAGGGAGGGCAGGGGGCAACACCTTC; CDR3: CASSLGRAGGNTF
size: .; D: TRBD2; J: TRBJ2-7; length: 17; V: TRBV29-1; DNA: TGCAGCGTTGGACTAGCGGGAGTTATCCTATCCAGCGACGAGCAGTACTTC; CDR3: CSVGLAGVILSSDEQYF
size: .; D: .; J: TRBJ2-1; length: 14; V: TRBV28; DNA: TGTGCCAGCAGTTCCGGGGACTCCTACAATGAGCAGTTCTTC; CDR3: CASSSGDSYNEQFF
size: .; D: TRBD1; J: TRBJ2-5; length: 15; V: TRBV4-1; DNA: TGCGCCAGCAGCCCCCCGGGACAGGGGGCAGAGACCCAGTACTTC; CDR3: CASSPPGQGAETQYF
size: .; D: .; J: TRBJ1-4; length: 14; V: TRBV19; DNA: TGTGCCAGTAGCAAACAGGGTCCAAATGAAAAACTGTTTTTT; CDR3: CASSKQGPNEKLFF
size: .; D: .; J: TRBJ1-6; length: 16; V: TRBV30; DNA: TGTGCCTGGAGTGTACATTGGAGCTCCTATAATTCACCCCTCCACTTT; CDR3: CAWSVHWSSYNSPLHF
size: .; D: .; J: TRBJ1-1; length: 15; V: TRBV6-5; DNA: TGTGCCAGCAGAAGGAATGGTTTTTTGGGAACTGAAGCTTTCTTT; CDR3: CASRRNGFLGTEAFF
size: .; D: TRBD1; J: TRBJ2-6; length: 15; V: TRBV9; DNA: TGTGCCAGCAGCGGGGACAGCTCTGGGGCCAACGTCCTGACTTTC; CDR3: CASSGDSSGANVLTF
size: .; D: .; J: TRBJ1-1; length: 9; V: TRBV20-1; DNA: TGCAGTGCCCCCAGAGAAGCTTTCTTT; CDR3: CSAPREAFF
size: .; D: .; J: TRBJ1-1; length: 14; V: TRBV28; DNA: TGTGCCAGCAGTTTGGTCGCTATGAACACTGAAGCTTTCTTT; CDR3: CASSLVAMNTEAFF
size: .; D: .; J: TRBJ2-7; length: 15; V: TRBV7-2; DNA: TGTGCCAGCAGCTTAGGTAGCGCGCAGCCCTACGAGCAGTACTTC; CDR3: CASSLGSAQPYEQYF
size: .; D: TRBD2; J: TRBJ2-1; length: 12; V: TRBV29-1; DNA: TGCAGCCCTAGGGAGGGGTGCTATGAGCAGTTCTTC; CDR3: CSPREGCYEQFF
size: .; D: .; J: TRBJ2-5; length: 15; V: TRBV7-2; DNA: TGTGCCAGCAGCTTAGGTGGGCGGGATCGGGTGACCCAGTACTTC; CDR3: CASSLGGRDRVTQYF
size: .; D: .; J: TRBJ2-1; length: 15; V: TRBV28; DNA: TGTGCCAGCAGTTACAGGGAGTCAACCTACAATGAGCAGTTCTTC; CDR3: CASSYRESTYNEQFF
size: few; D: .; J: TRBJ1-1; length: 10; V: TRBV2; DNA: TGTGCCAGCAGTGAGGGAGAAGCTTTCTTT; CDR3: CASSEGEAFF
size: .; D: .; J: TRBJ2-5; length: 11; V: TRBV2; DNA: TGTGCCAGCGTACAGAAAGAGACCCAGTACTTC; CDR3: CASVQKETQYF
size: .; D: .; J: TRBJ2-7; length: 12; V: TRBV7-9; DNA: TGTGCCAGCAGCCCGAGCTCCTACGAGCAGTACTTC; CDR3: CASSPSSYEQYF
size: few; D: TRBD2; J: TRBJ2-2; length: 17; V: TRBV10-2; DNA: TGCGCCAGCCGATGGACTACTAGCGGGAGAAGTACCGGGGAGCTGTTTTTT; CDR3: CASRWTTSGRSTGELFF
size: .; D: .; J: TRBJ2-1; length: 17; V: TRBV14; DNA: TGTGCCAGCAGCCAGGATCAGGGGACGGGACCCTACAATGAGCAGTTCTTC; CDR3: CASSQDQGTGPYNEQFF
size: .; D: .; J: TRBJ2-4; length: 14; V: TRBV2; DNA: TGTGCCAGCAGTGTGAGGGTATTAAAAAACATTCAGTACTTC; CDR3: CASSVRVLKNIQYF
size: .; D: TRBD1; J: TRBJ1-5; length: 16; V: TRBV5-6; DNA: TGTGCCAGCAGCTTGGGATTAACAGGGGACAATCAGCCCCAGCATTTT; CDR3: CASSLGLTGDNQPQHF
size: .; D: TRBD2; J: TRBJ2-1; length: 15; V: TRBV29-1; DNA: TGCAGCGTTGAAGGCCTAGCGGGGACCTACAATGAGCAGTTCTTC; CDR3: CSVEGLAGTYNEQFF
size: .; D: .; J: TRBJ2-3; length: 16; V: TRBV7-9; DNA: TGTGCCAGCAGCTTAACCAGCGGCGTCTCCACAGATACGCAGTATTTT; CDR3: CASSLTSGVSTDTQYF
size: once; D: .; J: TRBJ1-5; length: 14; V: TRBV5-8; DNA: TGTGCCAGCAGTAACGGTGGCGGCAATCAGCCCCAGCATTTT; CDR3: CASSNGGGNQPQHF
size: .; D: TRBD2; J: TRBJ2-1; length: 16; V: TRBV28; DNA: TGTGCCAGCACCAGAACGGGAGGGAGACTTAACAATGAGCAGTTCTTC; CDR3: CASTRTGGRLNNEQFF
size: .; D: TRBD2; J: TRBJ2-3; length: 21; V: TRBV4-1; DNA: TGCGCCAGCAGCCTGCCGGGACTAGCGGGAGGGCACGGGAAACCGAAAGATACGCAGTATTTT; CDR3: CASSLPGLAGGHGKPKDTQYF
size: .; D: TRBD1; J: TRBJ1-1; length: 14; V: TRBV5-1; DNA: TGCGCCAGCAGCTTGGCCGACAGGGACACTGAAGCTTTCTTT; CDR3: CASSLADRDTEAFF
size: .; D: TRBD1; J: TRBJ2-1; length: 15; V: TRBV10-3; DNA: TGTGCCATCACGCCGGACAGGCATTCCTACAATGAGCAGTTCTTC; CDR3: CAITPDRHSYNEQFF
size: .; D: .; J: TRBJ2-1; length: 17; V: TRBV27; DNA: TGTGCCAGCAGTTTACCGGACGGGCGATACTCCTACAATGAGCAGTTCTTC; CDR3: CASSLPDGRYSYNEQFF
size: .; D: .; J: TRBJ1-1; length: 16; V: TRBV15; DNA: TGTGCCACCAGCAGAGCTCCTGACAGTCTGAACACTGAAGCTTTCTTT; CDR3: CATSRAPDSLNTEAFF
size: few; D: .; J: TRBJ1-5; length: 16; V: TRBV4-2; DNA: TGTGCCAGCAGCCAAGAAGAAGGACAGCTTTTAGGGCCCCAGCATTTT; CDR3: CASSQEEGQLLGPQHF
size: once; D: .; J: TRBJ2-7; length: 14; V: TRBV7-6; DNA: TGTGCCAGCAGCGCTTCTCCTAGCGTTCACGAGCAGTACTTC; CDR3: CASSASPSVHEQYF
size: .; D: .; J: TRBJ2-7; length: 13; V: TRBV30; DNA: TGTGCCTGGAGTTCGGACAGAAAAGCAGAGCAGTACTTC; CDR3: CAWSSDRKAEQYF
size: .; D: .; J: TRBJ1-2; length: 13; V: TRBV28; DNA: TGTGCCAGCAGTTCACCGGGGTCCTATGGCTACACCTTC; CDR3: CASSSPGSYGYTF
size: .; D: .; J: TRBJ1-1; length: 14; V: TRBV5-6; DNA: TGTGCCAGCACCCGCCAGGGGAGGTACACTGAAGCTTTCTTT; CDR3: CASTRQGRYTEAFF
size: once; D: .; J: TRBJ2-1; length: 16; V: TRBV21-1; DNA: TGTGCCAGCAGCAAAGGGTGGTCCTTCTCCTACAATGAGCAGTTCTTC; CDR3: CASSKGWSFSYNEQFF
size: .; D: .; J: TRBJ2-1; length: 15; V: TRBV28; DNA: TGTGCCAGCAGTTTACCAGCGAGCTCCTACAATGAGCAGTTCTTC; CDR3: CASSLPASSYNEQFF